A single sample gave rise to the 5 T cell receptor beta chains below, sequenced in a study of PD-1 blockade in classical Hodgkin lymphoma. Clones were read by immunoSEQ multiplex PCR, and TCRdb kept only the in-frame ones, dropping some. The sample yields approximately 100,000 clones, 80% to 90% seen once. Brentuximab vedotin exposure varied, and every patient relapsed after autologous stem cell transplantation. The sample in question was peripheral blood mononuclear cells (PBMCs), obtained before the second cycle of nivolumab. The receptors originated from a human donor with classical Hodgkin lymphoma.

This chain uses TRBV11-2 with TRBJ1-5, with 9 bases identical to TRBD1. After removal of 1 base from V and 1 base from J, the junction contained 11 bases not matched to a gene. Per germline, CDR1 SGHAT and CDR2 FQNNGV. This CDR3 has 19 residues. CDR3 bases: TGTGCCAGCAGCTTAGGAACCGGGACAGGGATTTGGAGCAATCAGCCCCAGCATTTT. It is translated as CASSLGTGTGIWSNQPQHF.

This clone was seen only a few times. The chain combines TRBV6-5 with TRBJ2-7, with D perhaps being TRBD1 or TRBD2 (5 bases each). The V end was cut by 5 bases, the J end by 0 bases, with 8 bases between. This CDR3 is built from 13 residues. Germline V CDR1 and CDR2: MNHEY, SVGAGI. In DNA, the CDR3 is TGTGCCAGCAGTCGGGACGGCTCCTACGAGCAGTACTTC. Protein product: CASSRDGSYEQYF.

This rearrangement joins TRBV7-2 to TRBJ2-6; D remains unclear. Germline CDR1 is SGHTA and CDR2 is FQGNSA. The CDR3 loop spans 18 amino acids. V was pared by 3 bases and J by 2 bases, with 17 bases between. The CDR3 loop reads CASSLDRISSPGANVLTF. CDR3 nucleotide sequence: TGTGCCAGCAGCTTGGATCGGATTAGCTCCCCTGGGGCCAACGTCCTGACTTTC.

The chain couples TRBV9 to TRBJ1-4, with TRBD1 matching over 7 bases. Trimming removed 4 bases from V and 6 bases from J; junction bases left unmatched: 3. The CDR3 contains 13 residues. From germline, CDR1 is SGDLS and CDR2 YYNGEE. DNA for the CDR3: TGTGCCAGCAGCTTAGGGGGCGATGAAAAACTGTTTTTT. Translated: CASSLGGDEKLFF.

The chain couples TRBV6-1 to TRBJ2-5, with D tentatively TRBD1 (6 bases). Matching the DNA end better, TRBJ2-7 makes the J call doubtful. Germline V CDR1 and CDR2: MNHNS, SASEGT. The CDR3 sequence is 15 residues long. This CDR3 reads CASEDVQGPPYEQYF. CDR3 DNA: TGTGCCAGCGAAGATGTTCAGGGGCCCCCTTACGAGCAGTACTTC.